A single sample is the source of the 10 T cell receptor beta chains below, sequenced in a study of T-cell reconstitution after alpha-beta-depleted transplantation in children. Library preparation (for TCRbeta) was performed with unique molecular identifiers. MiXCR, run by TCRdb on the PCR reads, gives a single entry per CDR3 protein. Of about 980,000 distinct CDR3 sequences listed, about 29% are singletons. The sequences come from PBMCs, mostly from graft donor cells, collected 360 days after TCRalphabeta/CD19-depleted stem cell transplant. These receptors were collected from a boy in the first two years of life who had a stem cell transplant for SCID, so the T cells may come from the graft donor.

The chain links TRBV20-1 to TRBJ2-4; either TRBD1 or TRBD2 may supply D (6 bases each). The CDR3 loop spans 16 amino acids. Germline loops: CDR1 DFQATT, CDR2 SNEGSKA (reference sequence). Trimming stripped 3 bases from V and 6 bases from J, with 21 bases between. The CDR3: CSASGGRDNRGNIQYF. CDR3 nucleotide sequence: TGCAGTGCTAGCGGGGGCCGGGATAACCGCGGAAACATTCAGTACTTC.

With respect to this clonotype: At one boundary the junction diverges from the germline segment, which might be a read error. The gene calls are TRBV20-1 and TRBJ2-5; D is ambiguous. Germline loops: CDR1 DFQATT, CDR2 SNEGSKA (reference sequence). The CDR3 is 9 amino acids. This CDR3 is CFSGETQCF. In DNA, the CDR3 is TGCTTCTCGGGCGAGACCCAGTGCTTC.

This clonotype was detected only a few times. The chain employs TRBV5-1 and TRBJ1-1, with 8 positions matching TRBD1. Germline V CDR1 and CDR2: SGHRS, YFSETQ. This CDR3 is 15 amino acids long. Germline trimming cut 4 bases from V and 4 bases from J; bases unmatched to any gene: 9. CDR3: CASSPTRDRGTEAFF. The DNA for the CDR3 is TGCGCCAGCAGCCCGACCCGAGACAGGGGCACTGAAGCTTTCTTT.

The chain couples TRBV5-6 to TRBJ2-6; a weak D match, TRBD2 (5 bases). CDR3 size: 18 residues. The V end was cut by 0 bases, the J end by 2 bases, with 15 bases between. Germline V gene sequence: CDR1 SGHDT, CDR2 YYEEEE. CDR3 sequence: CASSLERRKWPGANVLTF. CDR3 coding DNA: TGTGCCAGCAGCTTGGAGAGGAGGAAGTGGCCTGGGGCCAACGTCCTGACTTTC. Drawing the rest from reference TRBV5-6 and TRBJ2-6, the complete variable domain is DAGVTQSPTHLIKTRGQQVTLRCSPKSGHDTVSWYQQALGQGPQFIFQYYEEEERQRGNFPDRFSGHQFPNYSSELNVNALLLGDSALYLCASSLERRKWPGANVLTFGAGSRLTVL.

This clonotype was picked up many times. The chain recombines TRBV28 with TRBJ2-3, with 9 bases that match TRBD1. With 4 bases clipped from V and 3 bases from J, the junction kept 5 bases outside the gene matches. The CDR3 has 15 amino acids. The germline V gene has CDR1 MDHEN and CDR2 SYDVKM. CDR3 sequence reads: CASSSRDRETDTQYF. The CDR3 nucleotides are TGTGCCAGCAGTTCCCGGGACAGGGAGACAGATACGCAGTATTTT.

The chain recombines TRBV12-3 or TRBV12-4 with TRBJ2-7, with 14 bases aligning to TRBD2. This CDR3 has 16 residues. The V and J ends lost 6 bases and 1 base, in that order; junction bases with no gene match: 5. The CDR3 bases are TGTGCCAGCAGGGGGACTAGCGGGGGTGGATCCTACGAGCAGTACTTC. Residues: CASRGTSGGGSYEQYF.

Only a few counts were recorded for this clonotype. This chain connects TRBV5-1 to TRBJ2-7, with 7 bases identical to TRBD1. Germline V gene lookup returns CDR1 SGHRS and CDR2 YFSETQ. V gave up 1 base and J gave up 4 bases; unmatched junction bases: 5. This CDR3 is built from 14 residues. CDR3 protein: CASSLTGVVYEQYF. The CDR3 nucleotides read TGCGCCAGCAGCTTGACAGGGGTAGTATACGAGCAGTACTTC.

This clonotype was found once. The J gene is TRBJ2-7, the V gene TRBV5-1, with 7 bases lining up with TRBD1. This CDR3 spans 12 amino acids. The V segment lost 4 bases and the J segment 6 bases; nucleotides outside the gene matches: 4. Germline CDR1 and CDR2: SGHRS and YFSETQ. CDR3: CASSPGQREQYF. CDR3 nucleotide sequence: TGCGCCAGCAGCCCGGGACAGCGCGAGCAGTACTTC.

V and J are TRBV4-1 and TRBJ1-5, with TRBD1 matching 7 bases. In germline, CDR1 is MGHRA, CDR2 YSYEKL. The CDR3 spans 16 residues. Losses at the gene ends were 4 bases for V and 7 bases for J; bases not matched to a gene: 13. The CDR3 region has the DNA TGCGCCAGCAGCCCAACGCCCGGACAGGTTAGCCAGCCCCAGCATTTT. It yields the protein CASSPTPGQVSQPQHF.

This clonotype came up a few times. V is TRBV7-8 and J is TRBJ2-7, with 7 bases fitting TRBD2. CDR3 length equals 13 residues. Germline trimming cut 5 bases from V and 5 bases from J; bases unmatched to any gene: 6. Germline-derived CDR1 and CDR2 are SGHVS and FQNEAQ. The CDR3 coding sequence is TGTGCCAGCAGCCGTGGGCGGGGGAACGAGCAGTACTTC. Protein sequence: CASSRGRGNEQYF.